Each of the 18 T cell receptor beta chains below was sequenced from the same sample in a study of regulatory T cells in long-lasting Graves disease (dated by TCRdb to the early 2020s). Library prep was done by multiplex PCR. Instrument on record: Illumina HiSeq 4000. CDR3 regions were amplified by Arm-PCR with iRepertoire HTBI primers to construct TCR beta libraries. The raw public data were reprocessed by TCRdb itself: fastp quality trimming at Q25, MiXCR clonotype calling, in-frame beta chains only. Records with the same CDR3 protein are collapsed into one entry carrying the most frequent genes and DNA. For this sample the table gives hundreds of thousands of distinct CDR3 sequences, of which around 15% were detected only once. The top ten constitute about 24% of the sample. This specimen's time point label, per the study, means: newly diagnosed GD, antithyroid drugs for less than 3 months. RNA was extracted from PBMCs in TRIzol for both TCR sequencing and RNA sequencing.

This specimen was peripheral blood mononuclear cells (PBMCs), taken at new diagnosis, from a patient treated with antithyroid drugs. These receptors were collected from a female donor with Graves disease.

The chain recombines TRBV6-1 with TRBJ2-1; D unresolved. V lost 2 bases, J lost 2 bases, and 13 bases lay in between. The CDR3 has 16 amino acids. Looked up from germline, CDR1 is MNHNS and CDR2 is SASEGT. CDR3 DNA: TGTGCCAGCAGTGAAAGGGCTATTCCCCCCTACAATGAGCAGTTCTTC. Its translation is CASSERAIPPYNEQFF.

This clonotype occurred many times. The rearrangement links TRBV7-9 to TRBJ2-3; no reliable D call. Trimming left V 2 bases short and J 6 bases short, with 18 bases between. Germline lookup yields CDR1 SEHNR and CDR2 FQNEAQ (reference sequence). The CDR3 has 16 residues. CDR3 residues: CASSLTLLIRWDTQYF. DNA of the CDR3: TGTGCCAGCAGCTTAACTCTGCTGATTAGATGGGATACGCAGTATTTT.

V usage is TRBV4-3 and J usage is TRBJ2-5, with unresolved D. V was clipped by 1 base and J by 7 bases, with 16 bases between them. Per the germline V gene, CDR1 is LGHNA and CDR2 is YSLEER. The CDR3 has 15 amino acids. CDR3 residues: CASSQGSSTVMTQYF. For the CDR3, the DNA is TGCGCCAGCAGCCAAGGGTCGTCCACCGTGATGACCCAGTACTTC.

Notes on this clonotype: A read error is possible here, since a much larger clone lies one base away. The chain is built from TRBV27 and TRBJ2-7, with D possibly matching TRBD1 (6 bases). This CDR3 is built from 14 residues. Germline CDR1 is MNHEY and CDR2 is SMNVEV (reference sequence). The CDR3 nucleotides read TGTGCCAGCAGTTTAACAGGGATGCTCGGCGAGCAGTGCTTC. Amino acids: CASSLTGMLGEQCF.

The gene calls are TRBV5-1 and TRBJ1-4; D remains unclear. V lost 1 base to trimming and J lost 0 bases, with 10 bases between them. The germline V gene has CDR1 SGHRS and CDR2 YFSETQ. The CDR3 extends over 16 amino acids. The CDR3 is CASSLKSFPTNEKLFF. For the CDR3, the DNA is TGCGCCAGCAGCTTGAAGAGTTTTCCAACTAATGAAAAACTGTTTTTT. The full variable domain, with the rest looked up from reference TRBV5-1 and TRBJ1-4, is KAGVTQTPRYLIKTRGQQVTLSCSPISGHRSVSWYQQTPGQGLQFLFEYFSETQRNKGNFPGRFSGRQFSNSRSEMNVSTLELGDSALYLCASSLKSFPTNEKLFFGSGTQLSVL.

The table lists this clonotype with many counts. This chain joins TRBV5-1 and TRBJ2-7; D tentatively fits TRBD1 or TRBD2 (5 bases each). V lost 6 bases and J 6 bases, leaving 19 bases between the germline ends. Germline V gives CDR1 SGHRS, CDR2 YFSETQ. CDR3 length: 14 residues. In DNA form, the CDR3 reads TGCGCCAGCACCCCTTCTGGCTGGGGGTCCGAGCAGTACTTC. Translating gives CASTPSGWGSEQYF.

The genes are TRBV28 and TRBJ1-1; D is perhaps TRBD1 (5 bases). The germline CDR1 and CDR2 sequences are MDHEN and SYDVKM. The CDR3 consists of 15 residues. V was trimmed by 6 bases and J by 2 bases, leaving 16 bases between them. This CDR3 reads CASRTQTASNTEAFF. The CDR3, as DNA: TGTGCCAGCAGGACTCAGACAGCCTCAAACACTGAAGCTTTCTTT.

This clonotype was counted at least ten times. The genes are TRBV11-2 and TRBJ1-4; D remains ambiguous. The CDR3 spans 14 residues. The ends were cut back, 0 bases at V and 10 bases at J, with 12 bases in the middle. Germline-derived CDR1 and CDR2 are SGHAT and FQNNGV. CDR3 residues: CASSLDRIPTKLFF. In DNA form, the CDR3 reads TGTGCCAGCAGCTTAGACAGGATCCCAACAAAACTGTTTTTT.

The CDR3 nucleotides are TGCAGCGCTGCCCCCGACCCCCGGGGGGGGACCCACAATGAGCAGTTCTTC. Its translation is CSAAPDPRGGTHNEQFF. The chain couples TRBV29-1 to TRBJ2-1; TRBD2 matches 8 bases. The CDR3 runs to 17 residues. CDR1 is SQVTM, CDR2 ANQGSEA, per germline. V was clipped by 7 bases and J by 5 bases; unmatched bases: 19.

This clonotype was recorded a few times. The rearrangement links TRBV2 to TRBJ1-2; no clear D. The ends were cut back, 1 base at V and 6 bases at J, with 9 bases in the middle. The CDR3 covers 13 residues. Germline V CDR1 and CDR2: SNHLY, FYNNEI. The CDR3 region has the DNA TGTGCCAGCAGTGAAGAACGCGAAGATGGCTACACCTTC. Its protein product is CASSEEREDGYTF.

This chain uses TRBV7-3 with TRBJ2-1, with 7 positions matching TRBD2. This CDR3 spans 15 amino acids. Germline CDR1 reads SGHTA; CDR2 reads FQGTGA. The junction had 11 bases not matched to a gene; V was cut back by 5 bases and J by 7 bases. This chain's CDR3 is CASSPSSSGRNEQFF. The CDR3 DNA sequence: TGTGCCAGCAGCCCAAGCTCTAGCGGCAGAAATGAGCAGTTCTTC.

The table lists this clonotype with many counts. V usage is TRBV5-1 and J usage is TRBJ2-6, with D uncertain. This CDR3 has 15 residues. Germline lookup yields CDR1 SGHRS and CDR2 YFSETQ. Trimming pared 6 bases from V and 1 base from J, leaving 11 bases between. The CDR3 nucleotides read TGCGCCAGCACCTCTAAAGAGTCTGGGGCCAACGTCCTGACTTTC. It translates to CASTSKESGANVLTF.

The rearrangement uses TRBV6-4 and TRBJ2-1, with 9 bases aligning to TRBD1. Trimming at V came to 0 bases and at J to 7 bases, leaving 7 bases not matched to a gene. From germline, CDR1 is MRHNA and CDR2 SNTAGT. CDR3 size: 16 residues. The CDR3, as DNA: TGTGCCAGCAGTGACTCGGAACAGGGGGCGGGGAATGAGCAGTTCTTC. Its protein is CASSDSEQGAGNEQFF.

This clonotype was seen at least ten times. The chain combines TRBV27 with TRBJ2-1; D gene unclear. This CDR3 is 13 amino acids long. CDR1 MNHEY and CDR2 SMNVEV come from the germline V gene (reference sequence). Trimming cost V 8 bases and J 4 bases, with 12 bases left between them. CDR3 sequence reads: CASGDPPYNEQFF. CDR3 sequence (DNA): TGTGCCAGCGGCGACCCTCCTTACAATGAGCAGTTCTTC.

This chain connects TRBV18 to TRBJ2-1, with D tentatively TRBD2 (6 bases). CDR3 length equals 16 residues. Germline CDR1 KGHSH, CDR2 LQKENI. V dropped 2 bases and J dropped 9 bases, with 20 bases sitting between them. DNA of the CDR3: TGTGCCAGCTCACCATCTAGCGATAGGGCGGCCCCTGAGCAGTTCTTC. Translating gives CASSPSSDRAAPEQFF.

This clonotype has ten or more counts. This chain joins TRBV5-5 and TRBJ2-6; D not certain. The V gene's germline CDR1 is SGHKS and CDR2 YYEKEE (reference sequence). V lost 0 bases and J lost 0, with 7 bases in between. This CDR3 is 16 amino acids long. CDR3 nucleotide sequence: TGTGCCAGCAGCTTGGCTCCGGACTCTGGGGCCAACGTCCTGACTTTC. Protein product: CASSLAPDSGANVLTF.

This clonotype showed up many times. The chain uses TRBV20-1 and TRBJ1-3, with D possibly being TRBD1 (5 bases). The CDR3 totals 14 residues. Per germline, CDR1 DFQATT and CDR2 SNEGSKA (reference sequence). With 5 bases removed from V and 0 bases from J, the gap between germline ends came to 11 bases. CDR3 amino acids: CSAGDRSSGNTIYF. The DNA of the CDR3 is TGCAGTGCTGGGGACCGGAGCTCTGGAAACACCATATATTTT.

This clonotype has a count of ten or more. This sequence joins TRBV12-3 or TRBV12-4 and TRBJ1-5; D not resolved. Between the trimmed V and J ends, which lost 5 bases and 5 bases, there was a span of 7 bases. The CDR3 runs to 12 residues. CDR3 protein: CASSQRDQPQHF. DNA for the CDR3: TGTGCCAGCAGTCAACGGGATCAGCCCCAGCATTTT.